The entry that follows covers one T cell receptor beta chain sequence. The antigen remains unidentified. These data originate in a study of T-cell memory formation after mild COVID-19. Study context: The TCR clusters were mostly specific to one donor.

Unmatched junction bases numbered 8, after V lost 4 bases and J lost 2 bases. The CDR3 sequence is 15 residues long. Per germline, CDR1 SGHDN and CDR2 FVKESK. TCRdb re-analysed the 5' RACE reads in MiXCR, keeping a single row per CDR3 protein. The data show about 190,000 distinct CDR3 sequences, with around 17% seen just once and 2% to 2.5% held by the top ten. Notes on the study in general: CD4+ clones that contracted lay mainly in CM and EM; CD8+ ones lay in EMRA. Pre-infection memory contained some responding clones, which suggested that cross-reactive memory had joined.

This clonotype originated in an adult woman who had mild COVID-19 (a few samples of this study predate the infection). Cell type and time point are not known. The chain is built from TRBV14 and TRBJ2-7; 7 nucleotides agree with TRBD1. Sequenced: PBMCs or a T cell subset sorted from them (not recorded which). CDR3 amino acids: CASSRRQGTPYEQYF. DNA for the CDR3: TGTGCCAGCAGCCGACGACAGGGAACTCCCTACGAGCAGTACTTC.